These T cell receptor beta chains were read from a single sample in a study of post-analysis software for immune sequencing data. MiXCR was run by TCRdb on the PCR reads, yielding one entry per CDR3 protein. The profile shows around 400,000 distinct CDR3 sequences, approximately 33% of them singletons. Sequencing was done on a sample of blood. These receptors were collected from a girl aged 10 to 17 with multiple sclerosis. CDR3s include the opening cysteine and the closing phenylalanine or tryptophan. D genes are given only for firm matches. Clone size, where shown, is once, few, many, or a class for clones that have expanded.

clone size: .; J gene: TRBJ1-2; D gene: .; CDR3 length: 14; V gene: TRBV12-3/TRBV12-4; CDR3 DNA: TGTGCCAGCAGCCTCATGTCGGGGCAGCAGGGCTACACCTTC; CDR3 protein: CASSLMSGQQGYTF
clone size: .; J gene: TRBJ2-5; D gene: .; CDR3 length: 16; V gene: TRBV4-2; CDR3 DNA: TGTGCCAGCAGCCAAGTGGGTTCGAGGGGTGGGGAGACCCAGTACTTC; CDR3 protein: CASSQVGSRGGETQYF
clone size: few; J gene: TRBJ2-7; D gene: TRBD2; CDR3 length: 15; V gene: TRBV6-5; CDR3 DNA: TGTGCCAGCAGTTTACGGGGAGGGCCGTCCTACGAGCAGTACTTC; CDR3 protein: CASSLRGGPSYEQYF
clone size: .; J gene: TRBJ2-7; D gene: .; CDR3 length: 14; V gene: TRBV7-9; CDR3 DNA: TGTGCCAGCAGCTTAGCCAGACAGTCCTACGAGCAGTACTTC; CDR3 protein: CASSLARQSYEQYF
clone size: .; J gene: TRBJ1-1; D gene: .; CDR3 length: 14; V gene: TRBV12-3/TRBV12-4; CDR3 DNA: TGTGCCAGCAGCCCCCAGAGAGGGAGCACTGAAGCTTTCTTT; CDR3 protein: CASSPQRGSTEAFF
clone size: .; J gene: TRBJ1-1; D gene: .; CDR3 length: 14; V gene: TRBV6-5; CDR3 DNA: TGTGCCAGCAGTTACGGACCGGAGGCCACTGAAGCTTTCTTT; CDR3 protein: CASSYGPEATEAFF
clone size: .; J gene: TRBJ2-5; D gene: .; CDR3 length: 14; V gene: TRBV6-1; CDR3 DNA: TGTGCCAGCAGTTCCCGACTGAGAAAAGAGACCCAGTACTTC; CDR3 protein: CASSSRLRKETQYF
clone size: few; J gene: TRBJ2-5; D gene: TRBD2; CDR3 length: 17; V gene: TRBV7-2; CDR3 DNA: TGTGCCAGCAGCTCTCAATTGACTAGCGGGGGTTTAGAGACCCAGTACTTC; CDR3 protein: CASSSQLTSGGLETQYF
clone size: .; J gene: TRBJ2-3; D gene: TRBD2; CDR3 length: 18; V gene: TRBV7-2; CDR3 DNA: TGTGCCAGCAGCCGTTTGGGACTAGCGGGGGGGCACACAGATACGCAGTATTTT; CDR3 protein: CASSRLGLAGGHTDTQYF
clone size: once; J gene: TRBJ2-1; D gene: .; CDR3 length: 12; V gene: TRBV24-1; CDR3 DNA: TGTGCCACCAGTGGGCTGGGAGATGAGCAGTTCTTC; CDR3 protein: CATSGLGDEQFF
clone size: .; J gene: TRBJ1-5; D gene: .; CDR3 length: 13; V gene: TRBV12-3/TRBV12-4; CDR3 DNA: TGTGCCACCCGGACAGAGCTGGCTCAGCCCCAGCATTTT; CDR3 protein: CATRTELAQPQHF
clone size: few; J gene: TRBJ1-2; D gene: TRBD1; CDR3 length: 14; V gene: TRBV12-3/TRBV12-4; CDR3 DNA: TGTGCCAGCAGTCTCACAGGACAGGGGGGTGGCTACACCTTC; CDR3 protein: CASSLTGQGGGYTF
clone size: many; J gene: TRBJ2-5; D gene: .; CDR3 length: 11; V gene: TRBV7-2; CDR3 DNA: TGTGCCAGCAGCCCGATAGGGACCCAGTACTTC; CDR3 protein: CASSPIGTQYF